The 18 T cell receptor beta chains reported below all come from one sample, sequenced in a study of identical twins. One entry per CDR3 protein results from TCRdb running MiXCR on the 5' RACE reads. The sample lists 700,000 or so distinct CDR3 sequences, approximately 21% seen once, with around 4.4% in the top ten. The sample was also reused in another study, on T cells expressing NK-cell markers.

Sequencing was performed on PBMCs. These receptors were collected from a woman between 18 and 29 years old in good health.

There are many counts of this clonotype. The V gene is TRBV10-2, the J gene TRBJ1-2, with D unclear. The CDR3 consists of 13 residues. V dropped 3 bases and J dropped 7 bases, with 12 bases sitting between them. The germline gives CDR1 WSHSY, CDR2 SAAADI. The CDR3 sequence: CASSDRSPLGYTF. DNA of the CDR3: TGCGCCAGCAGTGATAGGTCACCTCTTGGCTACACCTTC.

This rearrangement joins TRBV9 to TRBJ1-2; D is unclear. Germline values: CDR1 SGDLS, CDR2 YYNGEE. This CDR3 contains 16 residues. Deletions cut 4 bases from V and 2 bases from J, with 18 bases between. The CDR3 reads CASSPGVSQGNYGYTF. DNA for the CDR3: TGTGCCAGCAGCCCCGGAGTTTCCCAAGGGAACTATGGCTACACCTTC.

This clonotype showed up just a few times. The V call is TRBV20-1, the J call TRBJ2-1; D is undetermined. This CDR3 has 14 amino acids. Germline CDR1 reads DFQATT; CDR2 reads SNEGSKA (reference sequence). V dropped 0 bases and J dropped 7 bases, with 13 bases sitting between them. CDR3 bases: TGCAGTGCTAGAGATCGGGTGGTGGGGAATGAGCAGTTCTTC. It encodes CSARDRVVGNEQFF.

This CDR3 reads CATSGGGISYNSPLHF. CDR3 coding DNA: TGTGCCACCAGCGGGGGTGGCATCTCCTATAATTCACCCCTCCACTTT. The J gene is TRBJ1-6, the V gene TRBV15; TRBD1 might be the D (5 bases). The CDR3 is 16 residues long. CDR1 LNHNV and CDR2 YYDKDF come from the germline V gene (reference sequence). Trimming removed 5 bases from V and 0 bases from J, with 11 bases in between.

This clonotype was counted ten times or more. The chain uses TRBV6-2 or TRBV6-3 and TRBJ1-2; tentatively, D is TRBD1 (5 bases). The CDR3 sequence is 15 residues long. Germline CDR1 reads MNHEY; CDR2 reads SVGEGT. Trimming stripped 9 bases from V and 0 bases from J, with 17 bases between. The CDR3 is CASHPRGASNYGYTF. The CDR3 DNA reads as TGTGCCAGTCACCCCCGGGGCGCCTCTAACTATGGCTACACCTTC.

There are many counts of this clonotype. CDR3 nucleotides: TGCGCCAGCAGATCACTAGTATCGTACGAGCAGTACTTC. Amino acid sequence: CASRSLVSYEQYF. The J gene is TRBJ2-7, the V gene TRBV5-1, with D perhaps matching TRBD2 (5 bases). The germline gives CDR1 SGHRS, CDR2 YFSETQ. CDR3 length equals 13 residues. Between the trimmed V and J ends, which lost 5 bases and 4 bases, there was a span of 13 bases. The full variable domain, completed using reference TRBV5-1 and TRBJ2-7, is KAGVTQTPRYLIKTRGQQVTLSCSPISGHRSVSWYQQTPGQGLQFLFEYFSETQRNKGNFPGRFSGRQFSNSRSEMNVSTLELGDSALYLCASRSLVSYEQYFGPGTRLTVT.

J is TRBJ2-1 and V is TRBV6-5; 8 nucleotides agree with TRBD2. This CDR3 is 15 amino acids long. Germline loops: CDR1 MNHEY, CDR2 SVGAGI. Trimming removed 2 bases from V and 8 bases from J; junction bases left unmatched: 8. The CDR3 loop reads CASSYTFGLAYEQFF. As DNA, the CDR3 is TGTGCCAGCAGTTACACTTTTGGACTAGCATATGAGCAGTTCTTC.

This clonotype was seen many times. Here the CDR3 reads CAISGSGELFF. The CDR3, as DNA: TGTGCCATCAGTGGGTCTGGGGAGCTGTTTTTT. The V gene is TRBV10-3, the J gene TRBJ2-2, with unresolved D. The CDR3 length is 11 residues. In germline, CDR1 is ENHRY, CDR2 SYGVKD. The V end was cut by 4 bases, the J end by 8 bases, with 5 bases between.

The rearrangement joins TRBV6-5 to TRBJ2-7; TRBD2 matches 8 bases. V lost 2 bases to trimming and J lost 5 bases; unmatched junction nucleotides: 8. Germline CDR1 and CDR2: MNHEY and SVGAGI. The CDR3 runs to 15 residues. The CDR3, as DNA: TGTGCCAGCAGTTACCCCAGCGGGAGATCCAACGAGCAGTACTTC. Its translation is CASSYPSGRSNEQYF.

The DNA for the CDR3 is TGCAGTGCTAGAGATGATTTAGGAAGCGTAGGACTAGGGGGTACCGGGGAGCTGTTTTTT. It encodes CSARDDLGSVGLGGTGELFF. The V and J genes are TRBV20-1 and TRBJ2-2, with D perhaps TRBD2 (7 bases). This CDR3 contains 20 residues. Germline-derived CDR1 and CDR2 are DFQATT and SNEGSKA (reference sequence). Trimming shortened V by 0 bases and J by 5 bases, and 28 bases separated the two germline ends.

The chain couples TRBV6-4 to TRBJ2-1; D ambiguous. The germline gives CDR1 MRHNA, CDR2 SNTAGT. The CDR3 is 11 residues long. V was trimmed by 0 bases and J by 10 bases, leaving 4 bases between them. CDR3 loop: CASSDSGEQFF. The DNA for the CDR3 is TGTGCCAGCAGTGACTCGGGGGAGCAGTTCTTC.

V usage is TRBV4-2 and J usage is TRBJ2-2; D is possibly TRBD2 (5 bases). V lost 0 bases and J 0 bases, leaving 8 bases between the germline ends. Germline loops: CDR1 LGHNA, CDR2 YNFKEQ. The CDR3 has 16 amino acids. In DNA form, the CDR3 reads TGTGCCAGCAGCCAAGATGTGACTACGAACACCGGGGAGCTGTTTTTT. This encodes CASSQDVTTNTGELFF.

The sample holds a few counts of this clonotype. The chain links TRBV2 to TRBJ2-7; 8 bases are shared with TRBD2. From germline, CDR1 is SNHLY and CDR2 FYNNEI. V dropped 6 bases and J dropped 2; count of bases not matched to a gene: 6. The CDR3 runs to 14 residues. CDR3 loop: CASSSTSGPYEQYF. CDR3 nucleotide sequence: TGTGCCAGCAGCTCCACTAGCGGCCCCTACGAGCAGTACTTC.

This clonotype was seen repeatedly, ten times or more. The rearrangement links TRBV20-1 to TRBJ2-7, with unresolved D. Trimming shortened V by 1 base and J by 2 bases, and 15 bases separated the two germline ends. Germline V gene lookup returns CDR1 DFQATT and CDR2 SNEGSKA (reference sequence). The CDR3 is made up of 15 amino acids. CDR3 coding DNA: TGCAGTGCTAGAGGGACGTCGAGCAGCGCCTACGAGCAGTACTTC. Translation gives CSARGTSSSAYEQYF.

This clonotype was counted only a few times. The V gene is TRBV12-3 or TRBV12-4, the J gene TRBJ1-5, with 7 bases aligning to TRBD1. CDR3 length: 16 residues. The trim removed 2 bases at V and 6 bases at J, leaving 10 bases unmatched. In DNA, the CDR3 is TGTGCCAGCAGTTTATCGCACAGGGGTGGGGGTCAGCCCCAGCATTTT. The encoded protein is CASSLSHRGGGQPQHF.

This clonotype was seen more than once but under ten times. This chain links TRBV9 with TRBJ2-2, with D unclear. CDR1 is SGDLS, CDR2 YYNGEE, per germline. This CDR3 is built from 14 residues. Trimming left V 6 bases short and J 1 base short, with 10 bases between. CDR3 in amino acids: CASNGRRNTGELFF. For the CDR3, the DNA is TGTGCCAGCAATGGCAGGCGGAACACCGGGGAGCTGTTTTTT.

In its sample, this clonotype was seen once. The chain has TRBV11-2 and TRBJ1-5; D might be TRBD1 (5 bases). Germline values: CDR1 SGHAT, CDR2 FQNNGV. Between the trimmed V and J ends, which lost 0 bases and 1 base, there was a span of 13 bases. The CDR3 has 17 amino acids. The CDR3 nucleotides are TGTGCCAGCAGCTTAGATGGTTGGAGGGGCAGCAATCAGCCCCAGCATTTT. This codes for CASSLDGWRGSNQPQHF.

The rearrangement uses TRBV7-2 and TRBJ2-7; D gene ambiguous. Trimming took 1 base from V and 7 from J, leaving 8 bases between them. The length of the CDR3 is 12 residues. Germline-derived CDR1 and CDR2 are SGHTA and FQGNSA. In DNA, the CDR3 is TGTGCCAGCAGCTTAGGGTGGCGGGAGCAGTACTTC. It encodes CASSLGWREQYF.